This TCR beta chain is from a study of T-cell memory formation after mild COVID-19. Whole-study context: TCR clusters showed largely donor specificity.

Libraries for TCRalpha and TCRbeta carried sample barcodes and unique molecular identifiers via 5'RACE. TCRdb redid the calling of the 5' RACE reads with MiXCR, one entry per CDR3 protein. The data contain more than 150,000 distinct CDR3 sequences, under 14% of them seen just once; the ten biggest clones take up more than 3.5%. This clonotype occurred a few times. Its target is unknown. In germline, CDR1 is MNHEY, CDR2 SMNVEV (reference sequence). The CDR3 length is 14 residues. Trimming took off 6 bases at V and 7 bases at J, with 13 bases between the two ends. The study's findings and limits: Mainly CM and EM harbored the contracting CD4+ clones; mainly EMRA harbored the CD8+ ones. Second-wave clones reaching peak frequency on day 37 lacked confirmed SARS-CoV-2 specificity.

This chain connects TRBV27 to TRBJ1-6; possible D gene TRBD1, 6 bases. The sample consisted of PBMCs or a T cell subset sorted from them (not recorded which). This sequence originates from a man younger than 35 who had mild COVID-19 (a few samples of this study predate the infection). Cell type and time point are not known. The CDR3 sequence is CASRPLQGNSPLHF. As DNA, the CDR3 is TGTGCCAGCAGACCACTACAGGGCAATTCACCCCTCCACTTT.